This is a list of T cell receptor beta chains from one sample in a study of neoadjuvant anti-PD-1 for oral cavity cancer. TCRdb's table, derived via immunoSEQ multiplex PCR, lists solely in-frame clones and lacks some. The sample has roughly 14,000 clones, about 73% seen once. This material consisted of PBMCs, taken after nivolumab (anti-PD-1) treatment. These receptors all come from a person aged 35-79 years with oral cavity squamous cell carcinoma. Each CDR3 is given with its conserved first and last residue. A D gene is named only where the DNA matches it firmly.

j_gene,d_gene,v_gene,CDR3aa,CDR3nt
TRBJ2-2,-,TRBV15,CATSMGDAFPGELFF,TGTGCCACCAGCATGGGGGACGCATTCCCCGGGGAGCTGTTTTTT
TRBJ2-2,-,TRBV2,CASTETSHTGELFF,TGTGCCAGCACCGAGACTAGTCACACCGGGGAGCTGTTTTTT
TRBJ1-3,TRBD1,TRBV10-3,CAITSGTAGNTIYF,TGTGCCATCACCTCGGGGACAGCTGGAAACACCATATATTTT
TRBJ2-5,-,TRBV15,CATSRDIASGGAQYF,TGTGCCACCAGCAGAGATATCGCATCCGGTGGGGCCCAGTACTTC
TRBJ2-5,TRBD1,TRBV4-1,CASSQEVGFGTALRGTQYF,TGCGCCAGCAGCCAAGAAGTTGGGTTCGGGACAGCCCTTCGGGGGACCCAGTACTTC
TRBJ1-4,-,TRBV30,CAWSRGGNEKLFF,TGTGCCTGGAGCCGAGGGGGTAATGAAAAACTGTTTTTT
TRBJ2-7,TRBD2,TRBV13,CASSLGSAGGQEQYF,TGTGCCAGCAGCTTAGGGTCAGCGGGAGGGCAGGAGCAGTACTTC
TRBJ1-1,-,TRBV10-3,CAISEGQQNTEAFF,TGTGCCATCAGTGAGGGACAGCAGAACACTGAAGCTTTCTTT
TRBJ2-1,TRBD2,TRBV5-1,CASSLGGLARIKFF,TGCGCCAGCAGCTTGGGCGGACTAGCGAGAATTAAGTTCTTC
TRBJ2-5,-,TRBV12-5,CASGLGRGPEKTQYF,TGTGCTAGTGGTTTGGGGCGGGGCCCGGAAAAGACCCAGTACTTC